The 30 T cell receptor beta chains given below trace back to one sample, sequenced in a study of cytomegalovirus exposure and HLA in healthy donors. The PCR made use of 60 Vbeta and 13 Jbeta primers. Repertoires were generated with immunoSEQ multiplex PCR, while TCRdb's copy carries only in-frame clones and drops some. The data hold a few hundred thousand clones, with approximately 82% observed a single time. The material sequenced was PBMCs. The receptor set was obtained from a woman between 55 and 75 years old in good health and CMV-seropositive.

This clone showed up just a few times. The chain recombines TRBV6-6 with TRBJ2-7; 7 bases agree with TRBD1. The CDR3 is made up of 13 amino acids. The V segment lost 7 bases and the J segment 4 bases; nucleotides outside the gene matches: 7. Germline CDR1 is MNHNY and CDR2 is SVGAGI (reference sequence). The CDR3 is CASTSTGLYEQYF. In DNA form, the CDR3 reads TGTGCCAGCACCTCGACAGGGTTATACGAGCAGTACTTC.

Points on this clone: Other nucleotide sequences from this sample produce the same CDR3. The CDR3 DNA reads as TGCGCCAGCAGCTTGGGCCAGGCTAACACTGAAGCTTTCTTT. It translates to CASSLGQANTEAFF. The gene calls are TRBV5-1 and TRBJ1-1; no definite D call. Trimming cost V 0 bases and J 2 bases, with 8 bases left between them. Germline V CDR1 and CDR2: SGHRS, YFSETQ. This CDR3 contains 14 residues.

About this clone itself: This same CDR3 is encoded by further DNA sequences in the sample. The chain employs TRBV6-6 and TRBJ2-7; D is ambiguous. The CDR3 spans 11 residues. The germline gives CDR1 MNHNY, CDR2 SVGAGI (reference sequence). Trimming shortened V by 2 bases and J by 5 bases, and 4 bases separated the two germline ends. CDR3 region: CASSYRDEQYF. The CDR3 bases are TGTGCCAGCAGTTACAGAGACGAGCAGTACTTC.

The chain combines TRBV10-2 with TRBJ1-6; D remains ambiguous. The CDR3 consists of 16 residues. The V gene lost 2 bases and the J gene lost 3 bases, with 11 bases spanning the gap. In germline, CDR1 is WSHSY, CDR2 SAAADI. The CDR3 here is CASSELEPNYNSPLHF. The CDR3 nucleotides read TGCGCCAGCAGTGAGCTGGAGCCTAACTATAATTCACCCCTCCACTTT.

The chain employs TRBV30 and TRBJ2-1; TRBD2 matches at 12 bases. This CDR3 is 15 amino acids long. Germline CDR1 and CDR2: GTSNPN and SVGIG (reference sequence). V dropped 0 bases and J dropped 10; count of bases not matched to a gene: 7. The CDR3 bases are TGTGCCTGGAGTGTACTAGCGGGAGGCCCGGGGGAGCAGTTCTTC. It codes for CAWSVLAGGPGEQFF.

This chain links TRBV6-5 with TRBJ2-7; 8 positions match TRBD2. From germline, CDR1 is MNHEY and CDR2 SVGAGI. The CDR3 is 14 amino acids. The V segment lost 2 bases and the J segment 4 bases; nucleotides outside the gene matches: 4. The CDR3 here is CASSYVSSGYEQYF. The CDR3 DNA sequence: TGTGCCAGCAGTTACGTGTCTAGCGGGTACGAGCAGTACTTC.

The chain combines TRBV4-1 with TRBJ2-7, with TRBD2 matching over 7 bases. V shed 1 base, J shed 4 bases, and the junction held 7 bases outside the gene matches. The CDR3 extends over 15 amino acids. Per the germline V gene, CDR1 is MGHRA and CDR2 is YSYEKL. The CDR3 sequence: CASSQAGGAPYEQYF. The CDR3 DNA sequence: TGCGCCAGCAGCCAAGCGGGAGGCGCCCCTTACGAGCAGTACTTC.

This chain connects TRBV5-1 to TRBJ2-5; TRBD2 matches at 9 bases. The tail of the sequence fits TRBJ2-7 better, so the J call may be wrong. Germline V gene sequence: CDR1 SGHRS, CDR2 YFSETQ. This CDR3 comprises 14 residues. In DNA form, the CDR3 reads TGCGCCAGCAGCTTTGAAGCGGGAGGTTACGAGCAGTACTTC. Translation gives CASSFEAGGYEQYF.

This rearrangement joins TRBV5-1 to TRBJ2-5, with 7 bases that match TRBD1. The better agreement between TRBJ2-7 and the DNA end casts doubt on the J call. Germline V gene sequence: CDR1 SGHRS, CDR2 YFSETQ. This CDR3 is built from 14 residues. CDR3 coding DNA: TGCGCCAGCAGCTTGAACAGGGGCTTGGACGAGCAGTACTTC. As protein: CASSLNRGLDEQYF.

Notes on this clone: Relative to the germline gene, one junction end is altered; a read error may explain this. The gene calls are TRBV7-9 and TRBJ2-6, with D perhaps matching TRBD2 (6 bases). In germline, CDR1 is SEHNR, CDR2 FQNEAQ (reference sequence). The CDR3 has 16 residues. DNA of the CDR3: TGTTCCAGCAGCTTAGGCGGGGCCCAGGGGGCCAACGTCCTGACTTTC. Amino acid sequence: CSSSLGGAQGANVLTF.

J is TRBJ1-1 and V is TRBV5-1; D is ambiguous. The germline V and J ends were trimmed by 5 bases and 3 bases, with 17 bases remaining between them. Germline lookup yields CDR1 SGHRS and CDR2 YFSETQ. This CDR3 contains 15 residues. The CDR3 is CASRRGYDADTEAFF. As DNA, the CDR3 is TGCGCCAGCAGGAGAGGATATGACGCGGACACTGAAGCTTTCTTT.

The chain combines TRBV25-1 with TRBJ2-7, with D unclear. The CDR3 extends over 12 amino acids. Germline V gene lookup returns CDR1 MGHDK and CDR2 SYGVNS. Trimming pared 4 bases from V and 7 bases from J, leaving 11 bases between. CDR3 bases: TGTGCCAGCAGTGTTCTTCTCGGGGAGCAGTACTTC. Protein sequence: CASSVLLGEQYF.

The rearrangement links TRBV6-5 to TRBJ2-5, with 7 bases matching TRBD2. Germline CDR1 reads MNHEY; CDR2 reads SVGAGI. This CDR3 is built from 14 residues. J lost 2 bases, V lost 2 bases, and 2 bases had no gene match. This CDR3 is CASSYGTIQETQYF. In DNA form, the CDR3 reads TGTGCCAGCAGTTACGGGACTATACAAGAGACCCAGTACTTC.

The chain combines TRBV9 with TRBJ2-5, with D tentatively TRBD1 (6 bases). CDR3 length equals 12 residues. CDR1 is SGDLS and CDR2 is YYNGEE in the germline V gene. V was shortened by 7 bases and J by 4 bases, with 11 bases between the two germline ends. The CDR3 bases are TGTGCCAGCTCAGGGGACCCAGAGACCCAGTACTTC. Amino acid sequence: CASSGDPETQYF.

The chain carries TRBV6-5 and TRBJ2-7, with 10 bases identical to TRBD2. V shed 6 bases, J shed 2 bases, and the junction held 7 bases outside the gene matches. The CDR3 length is 15 residues. Germline assignment: CDR1 MNHEY and CDR2 SVGAGI. Here the CDR3 reads CASRTSSGRTYEQYF. Here the CDR3 DNA reads TGTGCCAGCAGGACCTCTAGCGGGAGAACCTACGAGCAGTACTTC.

This clone was observed once. The chain couples TRBV7-2 to TRBJ1-5; no definite D call. This CDR3 has 12 amino acids. V shed 3 bases and J shed 4 bases, with 4 bases lying between them. Germline CDR1 SGHTA, CDR2 FQGNSA. The CDR3 spells CASSFGNQPQHF. The CDR3 nucleotides read TGTGCCAGCAGCTTCGGGAATCAGCCCCAGCATTTT.

V and J are TRBV15 and TRBJ1-3; maybe TRBD1 (5 bases). The V and J ends lost 0 bases and 2 bases respectively, with 11 bases between them. Germline V gene sequence: CDR1 LNHNV, CDR2 YYDKDF (reference sequence). The CDR3 has 16 amino acids. The CDR3 DNA sequence: TGTGCCACCAGCAGAGATCCAGAAGGGGCTGGAAACACCATATATTTT. This sequence encodes CATSRDPEGAGNTIYF.

This clone was seen a handful of times. The chain uses TRBV9 and TRBJ2-1; 7 positions agree with TRBD2. Losses at the gene ends were 3 bases for V and 1 base for J; bases not matched to a gene: 4. CDR1 and CDR2 from the germline V gene are SGDLS and YYNGEE. The CDR3 covers 15 residues. The CDR3 reads CASSEGTISYNEQFF. In DNA, the CDR3 is TGTGCCAGCAGCGAGGGGACTATATCCTACAATGAGCAGTTCTTC.

Only one count was recorded for this clone. The chain combines TRBV5-4 with TRBJ1-2, with D hard to call. V shed 5 bases and J shed 6 bases, with 14 bases lying between them. CDR1 is SGHNT, CDR2 YYREEE, per germline (reference sequence). The CDR3 runs 13 residues. In nucleotides, the CDR3 is TGTGCCAGCAGTACCCGTCAAGCCCATGGCTACACCTTC. Translating gives CASSTRQAHGYTF.

The chain links TRBV28 to TRBJ2-1; D perhaps matches TRBD2 (5 bases). Germline lookup yields CDR1 MDHEN and CDR2 SYDVKM. This CDR3 has 13 amino acids. With 7 bases removed from V and 5 bases from J, the gap between germline ends came to 12 bases. CDR3 residues: CASIQRSDNEQFF. Written as DNA, the CDR3 is TGTGCCAGCATACAGCGGAGCGACAATGAGCAGTTCTTC.

The chain carries TRBV2 and TRBJ2-2, with 8 bases aligning to TRBD1. Germline loops: CDR1 SNHLY, CDR2 FYNNEI. This CDR3 is 14 amino acids long. The ends lost 9 bases at V and 1 base at J; junction bases unmatched: 4. CDR3 residues: CARRDRRNTGELFF. Here the CDR3 DNA reads TGTGCCAGACGGGACAGGCGGAACACCGGGGAGCTGTTTTTT.

The CDR3 bases are TGTGCCAGCAGTTCCCCGACATGGGGGGTGAATTCACCCCTCCACTTT. Encoded protein: CASSSPTWGVNSPLHF. The rearrangement links TRBV27 to TRBJ1-6, with D possibly matching TRBD1 (5 bases). V lost 4 bases and J 7 bases, leaving 17 bases between the germline ends. This CDR3 has 16 amino acids. The V gene's germline CDR1 is MNHEY and CDR2 SMNVEV (reference sequence).

This chain connects TRBV28 to TRBJ1-1, with D maybe TRBD1 (6 bases). The CDR3 runs to 17 residues. The ends were cut back, 3 bases at V and 0 bases at J, with 17 bases in the middle. The germline CDR1 and CDR2 sequences are MDHEN and SYDVKM. The CDR3 coding sequence is TGTGCCAGCAGTTTCTGGGGGCTGGAAAATTTGAACACTGAAGCTTTCTTT. This encodes CASSFWGLENLNTEAFF.

J is TRBJ2-1 and V is TRBV11-3; 7 positions match TRBD1. The CDR3 contains 15 residues. J was trimmed by 8 bases and V by 5 bases; bases with no gene match: 12. Germline V gene sequence: CDR1 SGHNT, CDR2 YENEEA. The CDR3 bases are TGTGCCAGCAGCGAACAGGGGACCCCCAGGCATGAGCAGTTCTTC. Protein: CASSEQGTPRHEQFF. The full variable domain, with the rest looked up from reference TRBV11-3 and TRBJ2-1, is EAGVVQSPRYKIIEKKQPVAFWCNPISGHNTLYWYLQNLGQGPELLIRYENEEAVDDSQLPKDRFSAERLKGVDSTLKIQPAELGDSAVYLCASSEQGTPRHEQFFGPGTRLTVL.

This rearrangement joins TRBV21-1 to TRBJ2-7; the table assigns TRBD1, which was not confirmed against the DNA. TRBV21-1 counts as a pseudogene. The CDR3 runs to 14 residues. CDR3 amino acids: CASSTRTGSYEQYF. CDR3 sequence (DNA): TGTGCCAGCAGCACCCGGACAGGCTCCTACGAGCAGTACTTC.

The chain recombines TRBV12-5 with TRBJ2-7, with a weak D call TRBD1 (6 bases). Trimming shortened V by 0 bases and J by 6 bases, and 18 bases separated the two germline ends. CDR3 size: 16 residues. Looked up from germline, CDR1 is LGHNT and CDR2 is FRNRAP. CDR3 loop: CASGLVLGRGASEQYF. The CDR3 nucleotides read TGTGCTAGTGGTTTGGTACTGGGCAGGGGTGCCTCCGAGCAGTACTTC.

The chain uses TRBV9 and TRBJ1-1, with no clear D. Germline values: CDR1 SGDLS, CDR2 YYNGEE. The CDR3 extends over 15 amino acids. Trimming took 4 bases from V and 3 from J, leaving 16 bases between them. The CDR3 loop reads CASSPSAAGDTEAFF. The CDR3 DNA sequence: TGTGCCAGCAGCCCATCGGCGGCGGGAGACACTGAAGCTTTCTTT.

V is TRBV6-1 and J is TRBJ2-7, with D possibly TRBD2 on 5 matching bases. V lost 2 bases, J lost 3 bases, and 8 bases lay in between. Germline V lookup: CDR1 MNHNS, CDR2 SASEGT. This CDR3 has 13 residues. CDR3 sequence: CASSERGHYEQYF. Written as DNA, the CDR3 is TGTGCCAGCAGTGAACGGGGTCACTACGAGCAGTACTTC.

J is TRBJ2-1 and V is TRBV6-4; possibly TRBD2 for D (6 bases). There are 16 residues in the CDR3. The germline V and J ends were trimmed by 2 bases and 5 bases, with 16 bases remaining between them. Germline loops: CDR1 MRHNA, CDR2 SNTAGT. The CDR3 protein is CASSDHQWGGHNEQFF. The DNA of the CDR3 is TGTGCCAGCAGTGACCACCAATGGGGAGGCCACAATGAGCAGTTCTTC.

The rearrangement uses TRBV10-1 and TRBJ1-2, with a tentative D call TRBD1 (5 bases). Germline values: CDR1 WNHNN, CDR2 SYGVQD (reference sequence). The CDR3 covers 15 residues. V dropped 2 bases and J dropped 3 bases, with 13 bases sitting between them. Here the CDR3 reads CASSEGRGDDYGYTF. The CDR3 DNA reads TGCGCCAGCAGTGAGGGGCGGGGGGATGACTATGGCTACACCTTC.